This record concerns one T cell receptor beta chain sequence. Antigen unknown. This record comes from a study of identical twins. Study results and caveats: Modeled out-of-frame TCR alpha sharing in monozygotic twins fell below observed levels.

V lost 3 bases and J lost 3, with 12 bases in between. This CDR3 is built from 15 residues. Template switching, a step in the protocol, added a universal primer site, and cDNA carried unique molecular identifiers. One entry per CDR3 protein results from TCRdb running MiXCR on the 5' RACE reads. The sample shows approximately 890,000 distinct CDR3 sequences, 12% of them seen only once. The same sample was also used in a study of yellow fever vaccine responses in identical twins. In that study: Each twin's T cell response to the vaccine was reported to look partly convergent and partly personalized.

The source is a woman aged 18 to 35 in good health. V and J are TRBV12-3 or TRBV12-4 and TRBJ1-5; possibly TRBD1 for D (5 bases). Sequenced input: PBMCs. The CDR3: CASSFTGGNNQPQHF. The CDR3 DNA reads as TGTGCCAGCAGTTTTACGGGGGGAAACAATCAGCCCCAGCATTTT.